The 21 T cell receptor beta chains presented below share a single source sample, sequenced in a study of blood T cell repertoires in COVID-19 (TCRdb year 2020). Receptors were amplified or captured by the immunoSEQ multiplex PCR assay. TCRdb obtained this table from immuneACCESS and retained in-frame rearrangements with V and J assigned. These tables miss some clones; where compared with another copy, unresolved V genes account for less than half of the shortfall, and the remainder is unexplained. The sample table contains 150,000 or so clones; only one count was recorded for 85% of them. The top ten constitute roughly 3% of the sample. The material sequenced was peripheral blood. The origin of the receptors is a human donor with acute or convalescent COVID-19. The donor label of this sample is uncertain.

This chain joins TRBV30 and TRBJ1-2; D not certain. The V gene lost 2 bases and the J gene lost 2 bases, with 15 bases spanning the gap. The CDR3 runs to 15 residues. Germline loops: CDR1 GTSNPN, CDR2 SVGIG (reference sequence). CDR3 bases: TGTGCCTGGAGTTCCAACATGACACCCAACTATGGCTACACCTTC. It translates to CAWSSNMTPNYGYTF.

The rearrangement links TRBV10-1 to TRBJ2-1; possible D gene TRBD1, 6 bases. V lost 0 bases, J lost 12 bases, and 12 bases lay in between. CDR3 length: 13 residues. Germline V gives CDR1 WNHNN, CDR2 SYGVQD (reference sequence). The CDR3 region has the DNA TGCGCCAGCAGTGAGTCGTGGGAAGGGGGGCAGTTCTTC. This sequence encodes CASSESWEGGQFF.

The rearrangement links TRBV9 to TRBJ2-5, with a tentative D call TRBD2 (6 bases). This CDR3 spans 14 amino acids. Germline V gene lookup returns CDR1 SGDLS and CDR2 YYNGEE. With 2 bases removed from V and 1 base from J, the gap between germline ends came to 9 bases. The CDR3 DNA reads as TGTGCCAGCAGCGTCGGGGGACTCCAAGAGACCCAGTACTTC. Its protein product is CASSVGGLQETQYF.

The V and J genes are TRBV10-3 and TRBJ1-2; maybe TRBD1 (5 bases). Germline V lookup: CDR1 ENHRY, CDR2 SYGVKD. CDR3 length: 13 amino acids. V shed 4 bases and J shed 2 bases, with 8 bases lying between them. The CDR3 loop reads CAISGAGNYGYTF. The CDR3 DNA reads TGTGCCATCAGTGGGGCAGGGAACTATGGCTACACCTTC.

Worth noting for this clone: One end of the junction fails to match germline, which may point to a read error. The chain is built from TRBV5-1 and TRBJ1-3; 8 positions match TRBD1. CDR1 is SGHRS and CDR2 is YFSETQ in the germline V gene. The CDR3 contains 13 residues. The CDR3 loop reads CASSLDARGRGHF. CDR3 DNA sequence: TGCGCCAGCAGCTTGGACGCCAGGGGGCGCGGACATTTT.

This clone has a handful of counts. The CDR3 region is CASSPLGQGNQPQHF. CDR3 nucleotide sequence: TGTGCCAGCTCACCATTGGGACAGGGCAATCAGCCCCAGCATTTT. The chain combines TRBV18 with TRBJ1-5, with TRBD1 matching over 8 bases. V lost 2 bases and J lost 2; bases outside the gene matches: 2. CDR1 and CDR2 from the germline V gene are KGHSH and LQKENI. There are 15 residues in the CDR3.

J is TRBJ1-6 and V is TRBV30, with TRBD1 matching 8 bases. Germline V CDR1 and CDR2: GTSNPN, SVGIG (reference sequence). The V and J ends lost 4 bases and 1 base, in that order; junction bases with no gene match: 12. There are 18 residues in the CDR3. CDR3 DNA: TGTGCCTGGACCCCGGCCAGGGGGCGAGGTTCCTATAATTCACCCCTCCACTTT. The encoded protein is CAWTPARGRGSYNSPLHF.

This rearrangement joins TRBV6-5 to TRBJ2-5, with D possibly matching TRBD1 (6 bases). The V and J ends lost 8 bases and 4 bases respectively, with 17 bases between them. Germline V gene data show CDR1 as MNHEY and CDR2 as SVGAGI. The CDR3 covers 14 residues. CDR3 residues: CASEQTGKGETQYF. The CDR3 nucleotides are TGTGCCAGCGAACAAACAGGGAAGGGAGAGACCCAGTACTTC.

In DNA, the CDR3 is TGCACCAGCAAGACTAGCGGGGATCCCTACGAGCAGTACTTC. Residues: CTSKTSGDPYEQYF. This sequence joins TRBV1 and TRBJ2-7; the listed D gene, TRBD2, was not tested against the DNA. TRBV1 corresponds to a pseudogene. The CDR3 length is 14 residues.

This chain links TRBV11-3 with TRBJ2-3; TRBD2 matches at 11 bases. Germline V lookup: CDR1 SGHNT, CDR2 YENEEA. V gave up 5 bases and J gave up 0 bases; unmatched junction bases: 4. The CDR3 totals 16 residues. The CDR3 protein is CASSLLAGGSTDTQYF. In DNA form, the CDR3 reads TGTGCCAGCAGCCTCCTAGCGGGGGGAAGCACAGATACGCAGTATTTT.

The chain recombines TRBV4-2 with TRBJ1-3; D gene unclear. Trimming cost V 2 bases and J 0 bases, with 8 bases left between them. The CDR3 is 15 amino acids. In germline, CDR1 is LGHNA, CDR2 YNFKEQ. Here the CDR3 reads CASSQRRGSGNTIYF. Written as DNA, the CDR3 is TGTGCCAGCAGCCAAAGGCGGGGCTCTGGAAACACCATATATTTT.

This clone was seen a few times. The chain carries TRBV6-5 and TRBJ2-7, with TRBD1 as a possible D gene (6 bases). Germline CDR1 MNHEY, CDR2 SVGAGI. CDR3 size: 14 residues. V lost 6 bases and J 5 bases, leaving 17 bases between the germline ends. The CDR3 sequence is CASSYSGQLDEQYF. In DNA, the CDR3 is TGTGCCAGCAGCTATTCGGGACAACTCGACGAGCAGTACTTC.

The table lists this clone with a count of one. The V gene is TRBV7-2, the J gene TRBJ2-1, with 9 bases that match TRBD1. CDR3 length: 17 amino acids. The ends lost 5 bases at V and 0 bases at J; junction bases unmatched: 8. The V gene's germline CDR1 is SGHTA and CDR2 FQGNSA. Written as DNA, the CDR3 is TGTGCCAGCAGCCCCCACAGGGGGCAGAGCTCCTACAATGAGCAGTTCTTC. Its translation: CASSPHRGQSSYNEQFF.

The chain couples TRBV6-2 or TRBV6-3 to TRBJ1-5; a possible D gene is TRBD1 (5 bases). V was trimmed by 2 bases and J by 0 bases, leaving 11 bases between them. CDR3 length: 16 amino acids. The germline gives CDR1 MNHEY, CDR2 SVGEGT. The CDR3 nucleotides are TGTGCCAGCAGTTACCGGGGGAAACATAGCAATCAGCCCCAGCATTTT. It translates to CASSYRGKHSNQPQHF.

The chain combines TRBV30 with TRBJ2-7; weak D call: TRBD1 (6 bases). The germline CDR1 and CDR2 sequences are GTSNPN and SVGIG (reference sequence). The CDR3 loop spans 13 amino acids. V was pared by 4 bases and J by 1 base, with 11 bases between. Here the CDR3 reads CAWNLQGSYEQYF. In DNA, the CDR3 is TGTGCCTGGAACTTACAGGGTTCCTACGAGCAGTACTTC.

The chain recombines TRBV12-3 or TRBV12-4 with TRBJ2-7; no definite D call. CDR3 size: 11 residues. Trimming stripped 11 bases from V and 8 bases from J, with 16 bases between. The CDR3 bases are TGTGCCTGCCGTGAGGAGAGTAAGCAGTACTTC. Residues: CACREESKQYF.

CDR3 residues: CASSFRGGQPQHF. As DNA, the CDR3 is TGTGCCAGCAGCTTTCGTGGAGGTCAGCCCCAGCATTTT. This chain uses TRBV5-6 with TRBJ1-5; D remains ambiguous. Deletions cut 2 bases from V and 6 bases from J, with 9 bases between. Germline V gene data show CDR1 as SGHDT and CDR2 as YYEEEE. The CDR3 covers 13 residues.

The chain uses TRBV5-6 and TRBJ1-1; D is perhaps TRBD1 (6 bases). The CDR3 is 15 residues long. V was clipped by 2 bases and J by 4 bases, with 15 bases between them. Germline V gives CDR1 SGHDT, CDR2 YYEEEE. The CDR3 DNA sequence: TGTGCCAGCAGCTTACGGGGGGCGCGGGGCACTGAAGCTTTCTTT. Translated, it gives CASSLRGARGTEAFF.

This clone was seen just once. V usage is TRBV28 and J usage is TRBJ2-7; D may be TRBD2 (6 bases). Per germline, CDR1 MDHEN and CDR2 SYDVKM. The CDR3 runs 12 residues. The CDR3 DNA follows: TGTGCAGCAGGGAGGAGACCCTACGAGCAGTACTTC. Translating it yields CAAGRRPYEQYF.

The rearrangement joins TRBV6-5 to TRBJ2-3; 7 positions agree with TRBD1. The V segment lost 7 bases and the J segment 4 bases; nucleotides outside the gene matches: 8. This CDR3 comprises 14 residues. CDR1 is MNHEY and CDR2 is SVGAGI in the germline V gene. The CDR3 DNA is TGTGCCAGCATCCGGGACAGACAATCAGATACGCAGTATTTT. Its protein is CASIRDRQSDTQYF.

The rearrangement joins TRBV30 to TRBJ1-2; D is perhaps TRBD1 (5 bases). This CDR3 spans 13 amino acids. From germline, CDR1 is GTSNPN and CDR2 SVGIG (reference sequence). V lost 3 bases and J lost 4, with 12 bases in between. CDR3 sequence: CAWRVLGPYGYTF. The CDR3, as DNA: TGTGCCTGGAGAGTTCTGGGGCCCTATGGCTACACCTTC.